This T cell receptor (beta chain) was documented in a study of cytomegalovirus exposure and HLA in healthy donors. Study-wide findings and caveats: Generally TCR sequences proved uncommon, though certain public TCRs appeared in numerous donors. Later analysis revealed greater clonal expansion in HLA-associated TCR beta chains than in equally common others. Association of a missense DCLRE1C variant with TCR beta V- and J-gene trimming was reported in a later analysis.

PCR involved 60 Vbeta and 13 Jbeta primers. The data were produced by immunoSEQ multiplex PCR, yet TCRdb's version contains in-frame clones alone and is incomplete. The sample gives around 250,000 clones, 70% to 90% of which show up once; 7% to 9% is in the top ten. Only one count was recorded for this clone. Its antigen remains unidentified. In germline, CDR1 is SGHDT, CDR2 YYEEEE. CDR3 length: 17 residues. V was shortened by 0 bases and J by 2 bases, with 18 bases between the two germline ends. This receptor was identified in a woman aged 55-69 years in good health and CMV-seropositive. The chain is built from TRBV5-6 and TRBJ2-7, with D tentatively TRBD1 (5 bases). The sample was PBMCs. DNA of the CDR3: TGTGCCAGCAGCTTGGGTGCAGGGTCTGGCAATCCCTACGAGCAGTACTTC. It yields the protein CASSLGAGSGNPYEQYF.